This T cell receptor (beta chain) comes out of a study of cytomegalovirus exposure and HLA in healthy donors. Findings and caveats of the study: It was in a later analysis that TCR association rates were seen to vary by HLA locus, highest for DRB1 and lowest for HLA-C. Several of the most significant clusters appeared linked to common viral pathogens, based on a later analysis. As a later analysis showed, a missense DCLRE1C variant was linked to trimming of TCR beta V- and J-genes.

Germline V gene sequence: CDR1 LNHDA, CDR2 SQIVND (reference sequence). V shed 4 bases, J shed 7 bases, and the junction held 10 bases outside the gene matches. This CDR3 is 15 amino acids long. Comment on this clone: The antigen is unknown.

The study ran its PCR with 60 Vbeta and 13 Jbeta primers. Here immunoSEQ multiplex PCR was the method, and the copy in TCRdb shows in-frame clones only, minus some. This sample yields roughly 150,000 clones, of which more than 80% are seen a single time; 1.9% belongs to the top ten. The specimen sequenced was PBMCs. The V gene is TRBV19, the J gene TRBJ2-1; 7 bases map to TRBD1. This clonotype was sampled from a woman between 18 and 29 years old in good health and CMV-seronegative. CDR3 in DNA: TGTGCCAGTAGTAAGCGACAGGGTGCATTGAATGAGCAGTTCTTC. This sequence encodes CASSKRQGALNEQFF.